The 25 T cell receptor beta chains reported below all come from one sample, sequenced in a study of PD-L1 blockade in urothelial cancer. The time point: pretreatment peripheral blood. Sequencing was performed with immunoSEQ multiplex PCR; in TCRdb, only in-frame clones are kept and a portion is missing. The sample includes some 45,000 clones, about 88% of them seen just once. This sample comprised PBMCs, obtained around atezolizumab (anti-PD-L1) treatment. These receptor sequences come from a donor at least 40 years old with urothelial cancer.

This clone appeared a few times. The chain uses TRBV9 and TRBJ2-1, with 7 bases lining up with TRBD2. Germline CDR1 reads SGDLS; CDR2 reads YYNGEE. The CDR3 totals 15 residues. J was trimmed by 5 bases and V by 0 bases; bases with no gene match: 5. The CDR3 bases are TGTGCCAGCAGCGTAGGTAGCGGGCCGAACAATGAGCAGTTCTTC. Residues: CASSVGSGPNNEQFF.

This chain joins TRBV11-1 and TRBJ2-1; TRBD2 matches 7 bases. The CDR3 runs 15 residues. The V gene end was trimmed by 4 bases and the J gene end by 5 bases; junction bases not matched to a gene: 8. Germline V gene sequence: CDR1 SGHAT, CDR2 FQDESV (reference sequence). CDR3 sequence (DNA): TGTGCCAGCAGCTCCCACCGGGAGGTAGACAATGAGCAGTTCTTC. Its protein is CASSSHREVDNEQFF.

This chain uses TRBV4-1 with TRBJ2-4, with D perhaps TRBD2 (6 bases). The CDR3 covers 15 residues. V lost 0 bases to trimming and J lost 9 bases, with 15 bases between them. From germline, CDR1 is MGHRA and CDR2 YSYEKL. CDR3 nucleotides: TGCGCCAGCAGCCAAGAGCGCGGGGCCGACACCATTCAGTACTTC. It is translated as CASSQERGADTIQYF.

This clone has only one observation. The sample has other DNA sequences that encode this CDR3 too. The gene calls are TRBV6-1 and TRBJ2-7; perhaps TRBD2 as D (6 bases). This CDR3 is built from 14 residues. Germline lookup yields CDR1 MNHNS and CDR2 SASEGT. Trimming removed 0 bases from V and 4 bases from J, with 10 bases in between. The DNA of the CDR3 is TGTGCCAGCAGTGAAGCTTTGGGAGGATACGAGCAGTACTTC. Its translation is CASSEALGGYEQYF.

The chain uses TRBV5-3 and TRBJ2-1; 8 bases are shared with TRBD2. TRBV5-3 belongs to the ORF category, with a function that is uncertain. The ends lost 4 bases at V and 4 bases at J; junction bases unmatched: 10. This CDR3 has 16 amino acids. The CDR3 region has the DNA TGTGCCAGAAGCCGATTAGGCGGGAGGTGTTACAATGAGCAGTTCTTC. Translation gives CARSRLGGRCYNEQFF.

CDR3 sequence reads: CASSLGDFSGRAGETQYF. The DNA for the CDR3 is TGTGCCAGCAGCTTAGGGGATTTTAGCGGGAGGGCCGGAGAGACCCAGTACTTC. The V gene is TRBV7-9, the J gene TRBJ2-5, with 11 positions matching TRBD2. Looked up from germline, CDR1 is SEHNR and CDR2 is FQNEAQ (reference sequence). Germline trimming cut 1 base from V and 4 bases from J; bases unmatched to any gene: 11. The CDR3 has 18 amino acids.

The rearrangement links TRBV7-3 to TRBJ1-2; 10 bases fit TRBD1. The CDR3 spans 14 residues. With V trimmed by 2 bases and J by 7 bases, 4 bases remained unmatched. CDR1 and CDR2 (germline): SGHTA, FQGTGA. The CDR3: CASSLGWDRGGYTF. DNA of the CDR3: TGTGCCAGCAGCTTAGGGTGGGACAGGGGTGGCTACACCTTC.

The chain links TRBV18 to TRBJ1-2, with a possible D match to TRBD1 (5 bases). The V end was cut by 3 bases, the J end by 0 bases, with 17 bases between. This CDR3 region has 17 residues. CDR1 and CDR2 from the germline V gene are KGHSH and LQKENI. The CDR3 DNA reads as TGTGCCAGCTCACCGTGGGGTCAGGGCCGAGCTAACTATGGCTACACCTTC. Translation: CASSPWGQGRANYGYTF.

J is TRBJ2-1 and V is TRBV29-1; 7 nucleotides match TRBD2. The V and J ends lost 1 base and 5 bases, in that order; junction bases with no gene match: 8. CDR3 length: 15 amino acids. The germline gives CDR1 SQVTM, CDR2 ANQGSEA. CDR3 region: CSVEAPPLADNEQFF. The DNA for the CDR3 is TGCAGCGTTGAAGCCCCCCCCCTAGCGGACAATGAGCAGTTCTTC.

This rearrangement joins TRBV5-8 to TRBJ2-3, with 7 nucleotides matching TRBD1. This CDR3 region has 15 residues. CDR1 and CDR2 (germline): SGHTS, YDEGEE. The V gene end was trimmed by 5 bases and the J gene end by 0 bases; junction bases not matched to a gene: 6. The CDR3 loop is CASRHRGLSTDTQYF. In DNA form, the CDR3 reads TGTGCCAGCAGGCACAGGGGTCTCAGCACAGATACGCAGTATTTT.

The chain uses TRBV19 and TRBJ1-4, with D tentatively TRBD1 (5 bases). The germline V and J ends were trimmed by 9 bases and 3 bases, with 8 bases remaining between them. CDR1 LNHDA and CDR2 SQIVND come from the germline V gene (reference sequence). The CDR3 extends over 12 amino acids. The CDR3 is CASRQPNEKLFF. The CDR3 bases are TGTGCCAGCAGACAGCCTAATGAAAAACTGTTTTTT.

The genes are TRBV21-1 and TRBJ2-7; the table's D gene call, TRBD2, was not cross checked with the DNA. TRBV21-1 is assigned pseudogene status. The CDR3 is made up of 15 amino acids. CDR3 protein: CASSQWEGGSYEQYF. The CDR3 DNA reads as TGTGCCAGCTCCCAATGGGAGGGGGGGTCCTACGAGCAGTACTTC.

The V call is TRBV7-9, the J call TRBJ2-3, with D tentatively TRBD2 (5 bases). The CDR3 runs 13 residues. The V end lost 1 base, the J end lost 6 bases, and 8 bases lay between the germline ends. Germline values: CDR1 SEHNR, CDR2 FQNEAQ (reference sequence). The CDR3 DNA sequence: TGTGCCAGCAGCTTAGGGGGAGACGATACGCAGTATTTT. This codes for CASSLGGDDTQYF.

This clone has only one observation. The J gene is TRBJ2-1, the V gene TRBV10-3; TRBD1 agrees at 8 bases. The V gene's germline CDR1 is ENHRY and CDR2 SYGVKD. This CDR3 contains 12 residues. Losses at the gene ends were 6 bases for V and 8 bases for J; bases not matched to a gene: 3. The CDR3 is CAISSQGDEQFF. DNA for the CDR3: TGTGCCATCAGCTCACAGGGGGATGAGCAGTTCTTC.

The rearrangement links TRBV18 to TRBJ2-7; possibly TRBD2 for D (7 bases). The CDR3 is made up of 15 amino acids. Trimming pared 2 bases from V and 3 bases from J, leaving 14 bases between. CDR1 is KGHSH and CDR2 is LQKENI in the germline V gene. Written as DNA, the CDR3 is TGTGCCAGCTCACCAGCGGGGGCTCTCAACTACGAGCAGTACTTC. Protein: CASSPAGALNYEQYF.

V usage is TRBV6-5 and J usage is TRBJ2-5; 7 bases are a match to TRBD2. This CDR3 comprises 13 residues. Germline trimming cut 6 bases from V and 7 bases from J; bases unmatched to any gene: 8. Per germline, CDR1 MNHEY and CDR2 SVGAGI. The DNA for the CDR3 is TGTGCCAGCAGCCCCAGGCCGGGAGGGACCCAGTACTTC. Amino acid sequence: CASSPRPGGTQYF.

The V call is TRBV28, the J call TRBJ2-7; D gene unclear. V was clipped by 5 bases and J by 10 bases, with 21 bases between them. This CDR3 is built from 14 residues. The germline V gene has CDR1 MDHEN and CDR2 SYDVKM. The CDR3: CASSPYSDSPAQYF. The DNA for the CDR3 is TGTGCCAGCAGTCCCTACTCCGACTCCCCCGCTCAGTACTTC. Full variable domain (outside the CDR3, taken from reference TRBV28 and TRBJ2-7): DVKVTQSSRYLVKRTGEKVFLECVQDMDHENMFWYRQDPGLGLRLIYFSYDVKMKEKGDIPEGYSVSREKKERFSLILESASTNQTSMYLCASSPYSDSPAQYFGPGTRLTVT.

The rearrangement links TRBV11-2 to TRBJ2-5, with TRBD2 matching over 13 bases. The CDR3 runs 15 residues. Germline assignment: CDR1 SGHAT and CDR2 FQNNGV. With V trimmed by 5 bases and J by 8 bases, 8 bases remained unmatched. The CDR3 region has the DNA TGTGCCAGCAGCCAACTAGCGGGAGGGAGGGGTACCCAGTACTTC. As protein: CASSQLAGGRGTQYF.

This clone was counted once. The chain has TRBV9 and TRBJ2-7, with 9 bases lining up with TRBD1. This CDR3 has 15 amino acids. Germline trimming cut 6 bases from V and 2 bases from J; bases unmatched to any gene: 9. Germline V lookup: CDR1 SGDLS, CDR2 YYNGEE. The CDR3 loop reads CASNDGQGRPYEQYF. The CDR3 DNA sequence: TGTGCCAGCAACGACGGACAGGGGAGACCCTACGAGCAGTACTTC.

The genes are TRBV11-2 and TRBJ2-5, with a tentative D call TRBD1 (5 bases). With 3 bases removed from V and 4 bases from J, the gap between germline ends came to 9 bases. CDR1 is SGHAT and CDR2 is FQNNGV in the germline V gene. The CDR3 has 13 amino acids. CDR3 residues: CASSLFGAETQYF. The CDR3 nucleotides are TGTGCCAGCAGCTTGTTTGGGGCAGAGACCCAGTACTTC.

V usage is TRBV6-6 and J usage is TRBJ1-5; 9 bases line up with TRBD1. J lost 5 bases, V lost 6 bases, and 8 bases had no gene match. Germline V CDR1 and CDR2: MNHNY, SVGAGI (reference sequence). The CDR3 extends over 15 amino acids. CDR3 nucleotides: TGTGCCAGCAGGTCCGGGACAGGGACCGATCAGCCCCAGCATTTT. Protein: CASRSGTGTDQPQHF.

This rearrangement joins TRBV14 to TRBJ2-1; D is unclear. Germline V gene data show CDR1 as SGHDN and CDR2 as FVKESK. The CDR3 loop spans 13 amino acids. With 2 bases removed from V and 2 bases from J, the gap between germline ends came to 4 bases. This CDR3 is CASSQWPYNEQFF. In DNA, the CDR3 is TGTGCCAGCAGCCAATGGCCCTACAATGAGCAGTTCTTC.

This rearrangement joins TRBV7-9 to TRBJ1-2; maybe TRBD1 (5 bases). V dropped 2 bases and J dropped 8 bases, with 12 bases sitting between them. This CDR3 spans 13 amino acids. Germline V gene sequence: CDR1 SEHNR, CDR2 FQNEAQ (reference sequence). The CDR3 sequence: CASSLRAPGGYTF. CDR3 coding DNA: TGTGCCAGCAGCTTACGGGCCCCAGGGGGCTACACCTTC.

The V and J genes are TRBV4-1 and TRBJ1-5, with D possibly TRBD1 on 6 matching bases. V lost 0 bases to trimming and J lost 5 bases, with 8 bases between them. Germline V CDR1 and CDR2: MGHRA, YSYEKL. The CDR3 runs 14 residues. CDR3 sequence reads: CASSQEGHYQPQHF. The CDR3 DNA reads as TGCGCCAGCAGCCAAGAGGGACACTATCAGCCCCAGCATTTT.

This chain uses TRBV28 with TRBJ2-5, with 11 bases fitting TRBD2. CDR3 length: 16 residues. J was trimmed by 5 bases and V by 8 bases; bases with no gene match: 13. Germline CDR1 is MDHEN and CDR2 is SYDVKM. The CDR3 nucleotides are TGTGCCAGCTCACCCGGGACTAGCGGTGCCGGGGAGACCCAGTACTTC. It encodes CASSPGTSGAGETQYF.